This T cell receptor (beta chain) is from a study of spatial heterogeneity in lung cancer. Study information: PBMC samples from follow-up, when available, were sequenced at a median of around 2 years post-resection.

Every cDNA TCR molecule received its own unique molecular identifier. One entry per CDR3 protein, called by TCRdb with MiXCR from the 5' RACE reads. The table records 50,000 to 60,000 distinct CDR3 sequences, 6% to 8.5% of them present only once. Points from the study as a whole: Resection blood, more than follow-up blood, showed ubiquitous expanded tumor TCRs.

The sample's time point: blood at routine non-recurrence follow-up after resection. Whole RNA came from tumor, nontumor lung or frozen PBMC and was sequenced without being sorted. At least ten counts were recorded for this clonotype. Its antigen is currently unknown. The CDR3 sequence is 15 residues long. J lost 6 bases, V lost 9 bases, and 13 bases had no gene match. Germline-derived CDR1 and CDR2 are SGHRS and YFSETQ. The rearrangement joins TRBV5-1 to TRBJ2-1, with 9 nucleotides matching TRBD2. The clonotype was recovered from a female donor with early-stage non-small cell lung cancer. The input for sequencing was PBMCs, taken at follow-up. Here the CDR3 DNA reads TGCGCCACCGCAGGTGGCGGGGGGGCCGCCAATGAGCAGTTCTTC. It codes for CATAGGGGAANEQFF.